This record covers a single T cell receptor (beta chain). Clones were read by immunoSEQ multiplex PCR, and TCRdb kept only the in-frame ones, dropping some. The table shows tens of thousands of clones, with about 91% occurring only once. The data stem from a study of T cell changes during pregnancy in multiple sclerosis. This CDR3 contains 15 residues. The germline V gene encodes CDR1 MNHEY and CDR2 SVGAGI. V lost 4 bases and J lost 5; bases outside the gene matches: 8. This chain uses TRBV6-5 with TRBJ2-5; 9 bases match TRBD1. The sample consisted of CD8+ T cells from peripheral blood mononuclear cells, taken before pregnancy. The TCR was taken from a female donor with multiple sclerosis, enrolled in a pregnancy study. CDR3 coding DNA: TGTGCCAGCAGTTCCGGGACAGGGCTTCGGGAGACCCAGTACTTC. It encodes CASSSGTGLRETQYF.